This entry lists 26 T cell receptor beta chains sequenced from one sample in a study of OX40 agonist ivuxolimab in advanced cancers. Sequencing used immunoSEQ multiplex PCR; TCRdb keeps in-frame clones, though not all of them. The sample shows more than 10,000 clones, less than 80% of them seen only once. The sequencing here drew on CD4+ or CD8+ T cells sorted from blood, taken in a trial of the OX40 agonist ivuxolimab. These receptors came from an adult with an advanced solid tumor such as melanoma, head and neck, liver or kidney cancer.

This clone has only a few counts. For the CDR3, the DNA is TGTGCCAGCAGCCCGTACACTGAAGCTTTCTTT. This sequence encodes CASSPYTEAFF. V and J are TRBV7-9 and TRBJ1-1, with D hard to call. Germline V lookup: CDR1 SEHNR, CDR2 FQNEAQ (reference sequence). Trimming took 5 bases from V and 3 from J, leaving 4 bases between them. This CDR3 contains 11 residues.

For the CDR3, the DNA is TGTGCCAGCCATAGTAGCGGACGGAGGCGGGAGCAGTTCTTC. This gives the protein CASHSSGRRREQFF. The chain is built from TRBV6-5 and TRBJ2-1, with TRBD2 as a possible D gene (6 bases). The CDR3 sequence is 14 residues long. Germline CDR1 is MNHEY and CDR2 is SVGAGI. Deletions cut 8 bases from V and 10 bases from J, with 21 bases between.

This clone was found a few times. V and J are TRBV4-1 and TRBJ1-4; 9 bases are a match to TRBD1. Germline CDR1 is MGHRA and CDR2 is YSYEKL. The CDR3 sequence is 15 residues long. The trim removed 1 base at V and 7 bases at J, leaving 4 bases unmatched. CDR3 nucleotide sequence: TGCGCCAGCAGCCAAGGGGACAGGGAAACTGAAAAACTGTTTTTT. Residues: CASSQGDRETEKLFF.

This CDR3 is CATEGYTGELFF. CDR3 coding DNA: TGTGCCACTGAGGGTTACACCGGGGAGCTGTTTTTT. This chain joins TRBV19 and TRBJ2-2; D may be TRBD2 (5 bases). Deletions cut 10 bases from V and 3 bases from J, with 9 bases between. The CDR3 has 12 residues. CDR1 is LNHDA, CDR2 SQIVND, per germline (reference sequence).

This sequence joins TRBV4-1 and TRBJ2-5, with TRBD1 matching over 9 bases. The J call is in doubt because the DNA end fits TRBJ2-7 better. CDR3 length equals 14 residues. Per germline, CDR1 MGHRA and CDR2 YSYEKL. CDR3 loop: CASSLGTGTNEQYF. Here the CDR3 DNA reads TGCGCCAGCAGCCTCGGGACAGGGACTAACGAGCAGTACTTC.

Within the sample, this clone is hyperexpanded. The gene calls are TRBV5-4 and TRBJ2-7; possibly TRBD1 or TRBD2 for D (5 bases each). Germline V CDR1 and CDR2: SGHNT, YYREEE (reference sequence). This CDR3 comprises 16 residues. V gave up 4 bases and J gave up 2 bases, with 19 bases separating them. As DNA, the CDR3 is TGTGCCAGCAGCGAGAGTAGCGAGAGAGGGGCCTACGAGCAGTACTTC. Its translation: CASSESSERGAYEQYF.

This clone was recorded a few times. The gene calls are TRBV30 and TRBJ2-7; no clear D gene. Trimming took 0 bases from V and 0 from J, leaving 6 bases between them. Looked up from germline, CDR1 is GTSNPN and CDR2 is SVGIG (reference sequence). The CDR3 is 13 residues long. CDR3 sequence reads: CAWSVGNSYEQYF. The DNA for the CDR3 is TGTGCCTGGAGTGTAGGTAACTCCTACGAGCAGTACTTC.

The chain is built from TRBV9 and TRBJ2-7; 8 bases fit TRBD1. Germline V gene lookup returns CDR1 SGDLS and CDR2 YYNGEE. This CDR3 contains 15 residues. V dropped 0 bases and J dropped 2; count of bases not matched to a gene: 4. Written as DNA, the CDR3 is TGTGCCAGCAGCGTAGGCAGGGGGCTAACCTACGAGCAGTACTTC. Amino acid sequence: CASSVGRGLTYEQYF.

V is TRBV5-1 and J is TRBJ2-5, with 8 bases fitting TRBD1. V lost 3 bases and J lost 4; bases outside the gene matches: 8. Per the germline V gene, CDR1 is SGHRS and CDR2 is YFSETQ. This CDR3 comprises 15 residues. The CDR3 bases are TGCGCCAGCAGCTGGACGACAGGGGTGACAGAGACCCAGTACTTC. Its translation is CASSWTTGVTETQYF.

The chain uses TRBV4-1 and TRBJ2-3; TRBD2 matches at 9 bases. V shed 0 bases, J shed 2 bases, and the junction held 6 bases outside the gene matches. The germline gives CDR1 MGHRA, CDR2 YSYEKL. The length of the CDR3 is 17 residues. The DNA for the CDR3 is TGCGCCAGCAGCCAAGATCCGCTAGCGGGGACCACAGATACGCAGTATTTT. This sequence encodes CASSQDPLAGTTDTQYF.

CDR3 amino acids: CASSLAPANEQFF. Here the CDR3 DNA reads TGCGCCAGCAGCTTGGCACCAGCTAATGAGCAGTTCTTC. This rearrangement joins TRBV5-1 to TRBJ2-1; D is uncertain. From germline, CDR1 is SGHRS and CDR2 YFSETQ. V lost 0 bases, J lost 7 bases, and 8 bases lay in between. This CDR3 contains 13 residues.

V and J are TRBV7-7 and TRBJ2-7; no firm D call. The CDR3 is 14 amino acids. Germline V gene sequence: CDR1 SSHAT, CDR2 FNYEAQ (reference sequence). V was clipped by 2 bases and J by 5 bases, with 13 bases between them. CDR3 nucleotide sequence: TGTGCCAGCAGCTTATCCGGGTCGGGTAACGAGCAGTACTTC. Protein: CASSLSGSGNEQYF.

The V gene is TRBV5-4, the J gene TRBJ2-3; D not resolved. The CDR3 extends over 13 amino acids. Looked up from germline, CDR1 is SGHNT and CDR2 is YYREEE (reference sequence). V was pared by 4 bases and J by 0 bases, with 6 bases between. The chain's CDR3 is CASSLSSTDTQYF. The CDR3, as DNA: TGTGCCAGCAGCCTCTCTAGCACAGATACGCAGTATTTT.

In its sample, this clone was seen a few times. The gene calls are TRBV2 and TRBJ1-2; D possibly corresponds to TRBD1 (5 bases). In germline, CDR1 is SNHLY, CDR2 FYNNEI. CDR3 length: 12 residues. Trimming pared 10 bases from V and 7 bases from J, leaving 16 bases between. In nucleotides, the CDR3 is TGTGCCATCCCGGACGGGACGGCTGGCTACACCTTC. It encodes CAIPDGTAGYTF.

This chain's CDR3 is CASSLATGGTEAFF. CDR3 sequence (DNA): TGTGCCAGCAGCTTGGCGACAGGGGGCACTGAAGCTTTCTTT. This rearrangement joins TRBV5-4 to TRBJ1-1; 9 bases match TRBD1. The CDR3 has 14 residues. The germline V gene has CDR1 SGHNT and CDR2 YYREEE (reference sequence). V shed 0 bases and J 4 bases; nucleotides not matched to a gene: 1.

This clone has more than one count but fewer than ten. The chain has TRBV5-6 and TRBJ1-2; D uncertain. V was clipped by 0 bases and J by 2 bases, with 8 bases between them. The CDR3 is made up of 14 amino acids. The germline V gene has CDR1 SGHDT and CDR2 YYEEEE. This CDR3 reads CASSLELINYGYTF. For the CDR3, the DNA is TGTGCCAGCAGCTTGGAACTGATCAACTATGGCTACACCTTC.

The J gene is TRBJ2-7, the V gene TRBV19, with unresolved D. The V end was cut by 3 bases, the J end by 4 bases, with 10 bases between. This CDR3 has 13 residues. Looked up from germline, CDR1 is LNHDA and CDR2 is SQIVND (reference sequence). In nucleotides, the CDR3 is TGTGCCAGTAGTATGTTCCTGGGATACGAGCAGTACTTC. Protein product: CASSMFLGYEQYF.

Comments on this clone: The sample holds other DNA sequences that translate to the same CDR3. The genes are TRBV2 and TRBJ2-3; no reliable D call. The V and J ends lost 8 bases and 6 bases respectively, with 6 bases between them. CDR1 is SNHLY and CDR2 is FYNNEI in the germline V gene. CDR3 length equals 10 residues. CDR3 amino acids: CASGRDTQYF. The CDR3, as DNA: TGTGCCAGCGGGCGGGATACGCAGTATTTT.

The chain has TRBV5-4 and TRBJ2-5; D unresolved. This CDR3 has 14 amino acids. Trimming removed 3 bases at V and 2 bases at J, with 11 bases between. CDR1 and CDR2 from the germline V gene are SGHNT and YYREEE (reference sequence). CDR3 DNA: TGTGCCAGCAGCTGGCACGGGCCGCAAGAGACCCAGTACTTC. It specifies CASSWHGPQETQYF.

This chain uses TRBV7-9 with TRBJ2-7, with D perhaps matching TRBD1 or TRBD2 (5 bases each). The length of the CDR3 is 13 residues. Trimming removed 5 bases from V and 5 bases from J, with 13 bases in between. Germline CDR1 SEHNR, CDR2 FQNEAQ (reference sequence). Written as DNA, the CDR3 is TGTGCCAGCAGCCTAACGCCGGGGCACGAGCAGTACTTC. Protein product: CASSLTPGHEQYF.

CDR3 bases: TGTGCCAGCAGTTTACTAGGGGAGAGCACTGAAGCTTTCTTT. This gives the protein CASSLLGESTEAFF. This chain links TRBV28 with TRBJ1-1; perhaps TRBD1 as D (5 bases). V lost 2 bases and J 4 bases, leaving 11 bases between the germline ends. The V gene's germline CDR1 is MDHEN and CDR2 SYDVKM. CDR3 size: 14 residues.

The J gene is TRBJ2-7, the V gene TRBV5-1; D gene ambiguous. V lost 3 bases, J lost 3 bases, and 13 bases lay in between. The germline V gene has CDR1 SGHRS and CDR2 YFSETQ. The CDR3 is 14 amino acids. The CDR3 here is CASSSGAYNYEQYF. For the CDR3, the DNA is TGCGCCAGCAGCTCCGGCGCATACAACTACGAGCAGTACTTC.

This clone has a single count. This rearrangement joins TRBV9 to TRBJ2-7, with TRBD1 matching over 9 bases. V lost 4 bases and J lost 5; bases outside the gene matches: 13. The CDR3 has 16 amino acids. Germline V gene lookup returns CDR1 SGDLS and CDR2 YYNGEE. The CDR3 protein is CASSPRPGQGWDEQYF. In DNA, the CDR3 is TGTGCCAGCAGCCCACGGCCGGGACAGGGTTGGGACGAGCAGTACTTC.

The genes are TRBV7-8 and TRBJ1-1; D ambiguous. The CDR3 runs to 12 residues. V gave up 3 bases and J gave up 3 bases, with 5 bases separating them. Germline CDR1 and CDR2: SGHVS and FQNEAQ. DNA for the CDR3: TGTGCCAGCAGCTTCGGCGACACTGAAGCTTTCTTT. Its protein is CASSFGDTEAFF.

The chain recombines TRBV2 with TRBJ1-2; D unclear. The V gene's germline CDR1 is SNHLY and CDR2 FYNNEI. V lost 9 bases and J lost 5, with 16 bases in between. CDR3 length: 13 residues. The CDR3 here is CARKTSTSYGYTF. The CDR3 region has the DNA TGTGCCAGAAAGACATCGACCTCTTATGGCTACACCTTC.

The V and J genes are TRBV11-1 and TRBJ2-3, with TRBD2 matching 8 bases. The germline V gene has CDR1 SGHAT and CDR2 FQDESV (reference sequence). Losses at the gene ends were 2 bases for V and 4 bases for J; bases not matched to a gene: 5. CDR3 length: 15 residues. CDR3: CASSLPRGGADTQYF. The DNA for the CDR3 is TGTGCCAGCAGCTTACCCCGGGGGGGGGCAGATACGCAGTATTTT. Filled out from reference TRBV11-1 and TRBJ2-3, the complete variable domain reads EAEVAQSPRYKITEKSQAVAFWCDPISGHATLYWYRQILGQGPELLVQFQDESVVDDSQLPKDRFSAERLKGVDSTLKIQPAELGDSAMYLCASSLPRGGADTQYFGPGTRLTVL.